A single TCR beta chain is shown here with its context. The germline V and J ends were trimmed by 1 base and 5 bases, with 15 bases remaining between them. CDR1 LGHDT and CDR2 YNNKEL come from the germline V gene (reference sequence). This CDR3 comprises 15 residues. This specimen comes from a study of blood T cell repertoires in COVID-19. Study-wide context: COVID-19 samples, acute and convalescent, were from the United States, Italy and Spain.

Under the authors' procedure: Using reference gene primer amplification, nucleated cell counts were estimated. Measured with immunoSEQ multiplex PCR; TCRdb has only the in-frame clones, and not every one. That table supplies the V and J calls and clone size; D and trimming were determined from the DNA. This repertoire shows about 98,000 clones, more than 65% found once; its top ten account for about 10%. The origin of this receptor is a woman of 80 years or more with acute or convalescent COVID-19. Sequencing input: peripheral blood. The rearrangement links TRBV3-1 (or the pseudogene TRBV3-2) to TRBJ2-7; maybe TRBD1 (6 bases). CDR3 residues: CASSQGLAGVDEQYV. In nucleotides, the CDR3 is TGTGCCAGCAGCCAAGGGCTAGCAGGGGTGGACGAGCAGTACGTC.